The clone carrying this TCR beta chain has only a few counts. The antigen remains unidentified. The data stem from a study of beta chain features in type 1 diabetes. Expressed TCRB transcripts were sequenced after all isolated RNA was converted to cDNA. Here immunoSEQ multiplex PCR was the method, and the copy in TCRdb shows in-frame clones only, minus some. The top ten hold 0.035% to 0.045% of the sample, which has 600,000 or so clones, 11% to 15% seen once. Naive, central memory, regulatory and stem cell-like memory cells within the CD4+ compartment were sorted using CD45RO/CCR7/CD25/CD127/CD95/CD27. The germline V gene encodes CDR1 GTSNPN and CDR2 SVGIG (reference sequence). CDR3 length: 15 residues. V was cut by 4 bases and J by 0 bases, with 10 bases left in between. Study results and caveats: Shorter TCRB CDR3s, moderately but significantly so, were found in Type 1 diabetes patients in all four CD4+ subsets.

This chain connects TRBV30 to TRBJ2-6, with TRBD1 as a possible D gene (6 bases). The sequenced sample was naive CD4+ T cells from blood. This sequence originates from a man aged 18-30 years with type 1 diabetes. Here the CDR3 DNA reads TGTGCCTGGAACAGGGCCCTCTCTGGGGCCAACGTCCTGACTTTC. Its translation is CAWNRALSGANVLTF.